This T cell receptor (beta chain) was retrieved from a study of blood T cell repertoires in COVID-19. The wider study: Samples came from the United States, Italy and Spain, spanning acute and convalescent COVID-19. The cDNA or gDNA used as material had been derived from T cells, B-cell-depleted T cells, or PBMCs.

This clone was counted at least ten times. How the authors handled the data: It was from reference gene primer amplification that nucleated cell counts were estimated. The protocol was immunoSEQ multiplex PCR, while the TCRdb copy is restricted to in-frame clones and leaves out a portion. For V, J and clone size, that table is used; D and trimming come from the DNA. The sample shows about 180,000 clones, 79% of them seen only once. Germline V CDR1 and CDR2: LNHDA, SQIVND (reference sequence). The length of the CDR3 is 14 residues. Trimming pared 2 bases from V and 4 bases from J, leaving 11 bases between. Recruited during active infection, patients (from Seattle) were subsequently followed longitudinally.

The receptor's source is a woman in her fifties or sixties with COVID-19, enrolled during active disease. The rearrangement links TRBV19 to TRBJ1-2; possibly TRBD1 for D (5 bases). Material: peripheral blood. CDR3: CASSIQGLVYGYTF. CDR3 DNA: TGTGCCAGTAGTATACAGGGACTAGTCTATGGCTACACCTTC.